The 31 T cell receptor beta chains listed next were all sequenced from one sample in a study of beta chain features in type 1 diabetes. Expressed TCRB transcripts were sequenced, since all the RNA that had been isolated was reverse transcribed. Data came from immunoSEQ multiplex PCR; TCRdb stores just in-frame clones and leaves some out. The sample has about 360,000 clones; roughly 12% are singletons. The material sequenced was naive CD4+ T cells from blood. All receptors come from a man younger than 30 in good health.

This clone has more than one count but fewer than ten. This CDR3 reads CASSSNRGGEQYF. Here the CDR3 DNA reads TGTGCCAGCAGCTCCAACAGGGGTGGCGAGCAGTACTTC. The chain couples TRBV7-3 to TRBJ2-7; 7 nucleotides match TRBD1. CDR1 SGHTA and CDR2 FQGTGA come from the germline V gene. The CDR3 is made up of 13 amino acids. J gave up 6 bases and V 4 bases, and 6 bases lay outside the gene matches.

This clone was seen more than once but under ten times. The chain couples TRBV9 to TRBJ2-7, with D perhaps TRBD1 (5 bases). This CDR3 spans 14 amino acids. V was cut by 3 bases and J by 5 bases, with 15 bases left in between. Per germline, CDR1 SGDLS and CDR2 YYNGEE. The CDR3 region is CASSAQGFSHEQYF. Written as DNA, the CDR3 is TGTGCCAGCAGCGCGCAGGGTTTTTCCCACGAGCAGTACTTC. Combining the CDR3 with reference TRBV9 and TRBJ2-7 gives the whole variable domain DSGVTQTPKHLITATGQRVTLRCSPRSGDLSVYWYQQSLDQGLQFLIQYYNGEERAKGNILERFSAQQFPDLHSELNLSSLELGDSALYFCASSAQGFSHEQYFGPGTRLTVT.

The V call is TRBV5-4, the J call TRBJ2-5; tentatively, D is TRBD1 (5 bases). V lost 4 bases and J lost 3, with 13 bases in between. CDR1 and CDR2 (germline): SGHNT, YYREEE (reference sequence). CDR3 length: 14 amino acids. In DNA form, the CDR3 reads TGTGCCAGCAGCCATCGACAGCCCGAAGAGACCCAGTACTTC. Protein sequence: CASSHRQPEETQYF. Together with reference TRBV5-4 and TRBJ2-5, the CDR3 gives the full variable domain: ETGVTQSPTHLIKTRGQQVTLRCSSQSGHNTVSWYQQALGQGPQFIFQYYREEENGRGNFPPRFSGLQFPNYSSELNVNALELDDSALYLCASSHRQPEETQYFGPGTRLLVL.

The CDR3 region is CASSHPGQGIYGYTF. CDR3 in DNA: TGTGCCAGCAGTCATCCGGGACAGGGTATTTACGGCTACACCTTC. V and J are TRBV25-1 and TRBJ1-2; 9 bases match TRBD1. Germline lookup yields CDR1 MGHDK and CDR2 SYGVNS. The length of the CDR3 is 15 residues. J gave up 8 bases and V 5 bases, and 12 bases lay outside the gene matches.

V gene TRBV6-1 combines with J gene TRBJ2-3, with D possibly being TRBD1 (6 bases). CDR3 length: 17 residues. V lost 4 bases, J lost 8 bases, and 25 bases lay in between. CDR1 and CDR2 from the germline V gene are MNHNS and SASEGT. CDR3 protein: CASSANRDTRPHGTQYF. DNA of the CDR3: TGTGCCAGCAGTGCCAACCGGGACACCCGCCCTCACGGTACGCAGTATTTT.

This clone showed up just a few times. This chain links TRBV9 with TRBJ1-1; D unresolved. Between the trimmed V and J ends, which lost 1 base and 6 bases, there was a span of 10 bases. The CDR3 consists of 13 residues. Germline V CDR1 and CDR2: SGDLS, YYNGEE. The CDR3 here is CASSVLGRSEAFF. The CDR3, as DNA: TGTGCCAGCAGCGTACTAGGTAGGTCTGAAGCTTTCTTT.

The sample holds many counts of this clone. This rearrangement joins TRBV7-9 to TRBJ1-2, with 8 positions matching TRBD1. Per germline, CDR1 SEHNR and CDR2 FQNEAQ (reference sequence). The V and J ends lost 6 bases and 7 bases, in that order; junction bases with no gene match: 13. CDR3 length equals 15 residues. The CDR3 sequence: CASSEVDRERSGYTF. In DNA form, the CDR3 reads TGTGCCAGCAGTGAAGTGGACAGGGAGAGGAGTGGCTACACCTTC. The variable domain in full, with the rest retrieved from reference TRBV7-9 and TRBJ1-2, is DTGVSQNPRHKITKRGQNVTFRCDPISEHNRLYWYRQTLGQGPEFLTYFQNEAQLEKSRLLSDRFSAERPKGSFSTLEIQRTEQGDSAMYLCASSEVDRERSGYTFGSGTRLTVV.

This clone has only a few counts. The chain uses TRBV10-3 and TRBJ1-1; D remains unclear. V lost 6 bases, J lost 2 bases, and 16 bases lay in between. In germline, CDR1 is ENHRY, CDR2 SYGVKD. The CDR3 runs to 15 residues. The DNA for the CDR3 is TGTGCCATCAGCCCCCGGATGGAGACCAACACTGAAGCTTTCTTT. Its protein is CAISPRMETNTEAFF.

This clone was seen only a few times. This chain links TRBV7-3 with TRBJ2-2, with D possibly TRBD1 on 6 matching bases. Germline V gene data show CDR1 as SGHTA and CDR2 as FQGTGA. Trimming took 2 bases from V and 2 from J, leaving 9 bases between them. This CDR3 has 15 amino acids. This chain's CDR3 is CASSLGTINTGELFF. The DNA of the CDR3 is TGTGCCAGCAGCTTAGGGACAATCAACACCGGGGAGCTGTTTTTT.

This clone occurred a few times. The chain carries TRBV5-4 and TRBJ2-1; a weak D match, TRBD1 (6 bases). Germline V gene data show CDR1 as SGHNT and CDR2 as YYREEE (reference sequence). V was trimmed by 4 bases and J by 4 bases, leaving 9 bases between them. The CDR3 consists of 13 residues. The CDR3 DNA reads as TGTGCCAGCAGCCGGACAGAATACAATGAGCAGTTCTTC. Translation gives CASSRTEYNEQFF.

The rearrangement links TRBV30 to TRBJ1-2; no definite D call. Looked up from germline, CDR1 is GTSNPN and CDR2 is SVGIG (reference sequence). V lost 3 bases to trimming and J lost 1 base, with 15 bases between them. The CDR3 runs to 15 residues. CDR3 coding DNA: TGTGCCTGGAGCGGGAAGATCAGTAATAACTATGGCTACACCTTC. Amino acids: CAWSGKISNNYGYTF.

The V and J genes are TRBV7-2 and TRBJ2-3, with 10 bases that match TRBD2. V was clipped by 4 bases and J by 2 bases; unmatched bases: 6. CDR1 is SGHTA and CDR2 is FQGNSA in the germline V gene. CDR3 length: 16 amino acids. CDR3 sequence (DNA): TGTGCCAGCAGCTCCCGGACTAGCGGATACACAGATACGCAGTATTTT. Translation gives CASSSRTSGYTDTQYF.

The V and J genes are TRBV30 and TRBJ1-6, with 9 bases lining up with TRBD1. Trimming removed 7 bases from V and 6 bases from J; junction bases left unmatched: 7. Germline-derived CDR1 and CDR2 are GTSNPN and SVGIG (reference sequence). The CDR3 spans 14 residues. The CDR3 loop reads CASGTGTSNSPLHF. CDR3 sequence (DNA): TGTGCCTCCGGGACAGGGACGTCTAATTCACCCCTCCACTTT.

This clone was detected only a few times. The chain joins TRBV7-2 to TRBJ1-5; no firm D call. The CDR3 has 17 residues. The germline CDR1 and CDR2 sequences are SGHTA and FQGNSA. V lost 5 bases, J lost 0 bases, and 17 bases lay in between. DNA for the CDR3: TGTGCCAGCAGCCGGACTGGGCCGTCTTATAGCAATCAGCCCCAGCATTTT. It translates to CASSRTGPSYSNQPQHF.

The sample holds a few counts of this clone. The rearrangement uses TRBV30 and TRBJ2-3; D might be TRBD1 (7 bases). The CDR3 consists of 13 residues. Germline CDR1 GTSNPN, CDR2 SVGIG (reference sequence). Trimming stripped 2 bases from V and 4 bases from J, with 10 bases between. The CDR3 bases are TGTGCCTGGAGTTCAGGGGGGCCAGATACGCAGTATTTT. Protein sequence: CAWSSGGPDTQYF.

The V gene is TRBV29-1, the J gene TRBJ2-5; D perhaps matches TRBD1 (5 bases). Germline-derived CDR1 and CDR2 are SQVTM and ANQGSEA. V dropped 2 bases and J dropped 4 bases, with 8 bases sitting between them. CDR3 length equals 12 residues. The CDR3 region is CSVENRRETQYF. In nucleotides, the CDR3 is TGCAGCGTTGAAAACAGGAGAGAGACCCAGTACTTC.

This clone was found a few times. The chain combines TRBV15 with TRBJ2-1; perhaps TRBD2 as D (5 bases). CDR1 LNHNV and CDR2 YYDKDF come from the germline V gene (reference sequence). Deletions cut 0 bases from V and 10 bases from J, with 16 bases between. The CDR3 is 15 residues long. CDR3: CATSRDRYGLAEQFF. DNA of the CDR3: TGTGCCACCAGCAGAGATCGGTACGGACTGGCGGAGCAGTTCTTC. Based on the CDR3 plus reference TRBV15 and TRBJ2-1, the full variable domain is DAMVIQNPRYQVTQFGKPVTLSCSQTLNHNVMYWYQQKSSQAPKLLFHYYDKDFNNEADTPDNFQSRRPNTSFCFLDIRSPGLGDTAMYLCATSRDRYGLAEQFFGPGTRLTVL.

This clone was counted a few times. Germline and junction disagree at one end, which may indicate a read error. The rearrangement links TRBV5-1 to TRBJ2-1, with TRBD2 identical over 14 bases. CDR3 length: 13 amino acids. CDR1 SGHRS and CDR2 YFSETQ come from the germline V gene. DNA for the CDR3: TGCGCCAGCAGCTTGTCCGGGACTAGCGGGAGCCTCTTC. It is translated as CASSLSGTSGSLF.

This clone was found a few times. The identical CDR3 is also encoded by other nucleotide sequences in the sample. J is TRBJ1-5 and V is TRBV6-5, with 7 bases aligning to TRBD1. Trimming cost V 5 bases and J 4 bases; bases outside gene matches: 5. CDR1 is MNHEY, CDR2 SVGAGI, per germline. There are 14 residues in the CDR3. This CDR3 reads CASSPGQTNQPQHF. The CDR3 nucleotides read TGTGCCAGCAGTCCGGGACAGACTAATCAGCCCCAGCATTTT.

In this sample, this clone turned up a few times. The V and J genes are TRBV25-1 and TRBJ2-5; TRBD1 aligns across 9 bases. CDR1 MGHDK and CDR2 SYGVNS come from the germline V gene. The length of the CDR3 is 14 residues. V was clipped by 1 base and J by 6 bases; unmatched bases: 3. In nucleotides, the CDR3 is TGTGCCAGCAGTGAATGGACAGGGGAAAAGACCCAGTACTTC. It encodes CASSEWTGEKTQYF.

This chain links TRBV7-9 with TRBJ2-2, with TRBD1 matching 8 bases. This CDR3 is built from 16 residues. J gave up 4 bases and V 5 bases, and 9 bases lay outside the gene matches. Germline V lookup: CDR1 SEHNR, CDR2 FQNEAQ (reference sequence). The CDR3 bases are TGTGCCAGCAGCCCCCCGGGACAGGAGAGCACCGGGGAGCTGTTTTTT. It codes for CASSPPGQESTGELFF.

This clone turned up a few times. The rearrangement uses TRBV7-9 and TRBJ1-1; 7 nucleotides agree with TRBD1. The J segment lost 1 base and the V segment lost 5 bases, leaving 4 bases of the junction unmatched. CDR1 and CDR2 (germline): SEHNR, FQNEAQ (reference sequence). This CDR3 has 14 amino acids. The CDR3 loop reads CASSMGQWNTEAFF. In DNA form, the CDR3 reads TGTGCCAGCAGCATGGGACAGTGGAACACTGAAGCTTTCTTT.

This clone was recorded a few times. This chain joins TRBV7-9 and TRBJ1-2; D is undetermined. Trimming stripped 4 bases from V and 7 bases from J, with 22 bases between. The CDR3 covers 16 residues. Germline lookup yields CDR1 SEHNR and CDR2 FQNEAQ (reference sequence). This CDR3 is CASSSTSSGIITGYTF. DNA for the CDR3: TGTGCCAGCAGCTCAACATCATCGGGGATTATCACTGGCTACACCTTC.

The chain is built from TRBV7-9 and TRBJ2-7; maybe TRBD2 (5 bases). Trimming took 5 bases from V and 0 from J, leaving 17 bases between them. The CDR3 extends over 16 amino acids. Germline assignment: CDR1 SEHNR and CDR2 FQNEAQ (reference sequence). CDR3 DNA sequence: TGTGCCAGCAGCCCTAGTCGGGCCGGACTCTCCTACGAGCAGTACTTC. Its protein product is CASSPSRAGLSYEQYF.

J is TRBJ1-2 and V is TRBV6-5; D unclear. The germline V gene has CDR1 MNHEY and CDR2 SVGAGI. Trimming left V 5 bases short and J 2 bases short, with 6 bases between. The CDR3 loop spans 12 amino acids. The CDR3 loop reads CASSPRNYGYTF. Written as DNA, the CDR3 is TGTGCCAGCAGTCCCCGGAACTATGGCTACACCTTC.

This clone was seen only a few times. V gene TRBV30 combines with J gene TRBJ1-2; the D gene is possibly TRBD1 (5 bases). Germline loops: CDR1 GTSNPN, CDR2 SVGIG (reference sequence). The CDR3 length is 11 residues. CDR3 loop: CAWQGSYGYTF. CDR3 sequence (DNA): TGTGCGTGGCAGGGAAGTTATGGCTACACCTTC.

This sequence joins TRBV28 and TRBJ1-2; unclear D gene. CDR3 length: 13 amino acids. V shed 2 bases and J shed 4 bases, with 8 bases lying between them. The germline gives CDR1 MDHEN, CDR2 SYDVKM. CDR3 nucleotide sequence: TGTGCCAGCAGTTTAGAACAGCCCTATGGCTACACCTTC. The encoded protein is CASSLEQPYGYTF.

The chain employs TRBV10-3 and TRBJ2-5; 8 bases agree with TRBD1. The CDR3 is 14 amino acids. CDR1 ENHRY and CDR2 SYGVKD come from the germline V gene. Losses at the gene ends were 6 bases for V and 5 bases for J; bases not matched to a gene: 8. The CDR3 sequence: CAISSDRAGETQYF. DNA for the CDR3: TGTGCCATCAGCTCGGACAGGGCGGGGGAGACCCAGTACTTC.

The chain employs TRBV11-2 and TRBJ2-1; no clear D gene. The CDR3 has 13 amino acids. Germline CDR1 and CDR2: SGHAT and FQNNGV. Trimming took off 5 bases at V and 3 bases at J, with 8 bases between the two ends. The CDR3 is CASSAEYYNEQFF. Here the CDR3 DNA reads TGTGCCAGCAGCGCGGAGTACTACAATGAGCAGTTCTTC. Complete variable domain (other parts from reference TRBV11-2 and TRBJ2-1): EAGVAQSPRYKIIEKRQSVAFWCNPISGHATLYWYQQILGQGPKLLIQFQNNGVVDDSQLPKDRFSAERLKGVDSTLKIQPAKLEDSAVYLCASSAEYYNEQFFGPGTRLTVL.

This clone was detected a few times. The CDR3 sequence is CASSYSAGDSYEQYF. The CDR3 DNA sequence: TGTGCCAGCAGTTACTCGGCGGGGGACTCCTACGAGCAGTACTTC. The chain combines TRBV6-6 with TRBJ2-7, with 7 nucleotides matching TRBD2. V shed 0 bases and J 0 bases; nucleotides not matched to a gene: 2. Germline V gene sequence: CDR1 MNHNY, CDR2 SVGAGI (reference sequence). This CDR3 has 15 residues.

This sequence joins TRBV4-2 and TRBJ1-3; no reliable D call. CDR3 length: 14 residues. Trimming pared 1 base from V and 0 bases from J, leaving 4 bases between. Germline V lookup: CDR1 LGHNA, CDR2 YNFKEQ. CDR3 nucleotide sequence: TGTGCCAGCAGCCAAGGGGCCTCTGGAAACACCATATATTTT. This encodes CASSQGASGNTIYF.